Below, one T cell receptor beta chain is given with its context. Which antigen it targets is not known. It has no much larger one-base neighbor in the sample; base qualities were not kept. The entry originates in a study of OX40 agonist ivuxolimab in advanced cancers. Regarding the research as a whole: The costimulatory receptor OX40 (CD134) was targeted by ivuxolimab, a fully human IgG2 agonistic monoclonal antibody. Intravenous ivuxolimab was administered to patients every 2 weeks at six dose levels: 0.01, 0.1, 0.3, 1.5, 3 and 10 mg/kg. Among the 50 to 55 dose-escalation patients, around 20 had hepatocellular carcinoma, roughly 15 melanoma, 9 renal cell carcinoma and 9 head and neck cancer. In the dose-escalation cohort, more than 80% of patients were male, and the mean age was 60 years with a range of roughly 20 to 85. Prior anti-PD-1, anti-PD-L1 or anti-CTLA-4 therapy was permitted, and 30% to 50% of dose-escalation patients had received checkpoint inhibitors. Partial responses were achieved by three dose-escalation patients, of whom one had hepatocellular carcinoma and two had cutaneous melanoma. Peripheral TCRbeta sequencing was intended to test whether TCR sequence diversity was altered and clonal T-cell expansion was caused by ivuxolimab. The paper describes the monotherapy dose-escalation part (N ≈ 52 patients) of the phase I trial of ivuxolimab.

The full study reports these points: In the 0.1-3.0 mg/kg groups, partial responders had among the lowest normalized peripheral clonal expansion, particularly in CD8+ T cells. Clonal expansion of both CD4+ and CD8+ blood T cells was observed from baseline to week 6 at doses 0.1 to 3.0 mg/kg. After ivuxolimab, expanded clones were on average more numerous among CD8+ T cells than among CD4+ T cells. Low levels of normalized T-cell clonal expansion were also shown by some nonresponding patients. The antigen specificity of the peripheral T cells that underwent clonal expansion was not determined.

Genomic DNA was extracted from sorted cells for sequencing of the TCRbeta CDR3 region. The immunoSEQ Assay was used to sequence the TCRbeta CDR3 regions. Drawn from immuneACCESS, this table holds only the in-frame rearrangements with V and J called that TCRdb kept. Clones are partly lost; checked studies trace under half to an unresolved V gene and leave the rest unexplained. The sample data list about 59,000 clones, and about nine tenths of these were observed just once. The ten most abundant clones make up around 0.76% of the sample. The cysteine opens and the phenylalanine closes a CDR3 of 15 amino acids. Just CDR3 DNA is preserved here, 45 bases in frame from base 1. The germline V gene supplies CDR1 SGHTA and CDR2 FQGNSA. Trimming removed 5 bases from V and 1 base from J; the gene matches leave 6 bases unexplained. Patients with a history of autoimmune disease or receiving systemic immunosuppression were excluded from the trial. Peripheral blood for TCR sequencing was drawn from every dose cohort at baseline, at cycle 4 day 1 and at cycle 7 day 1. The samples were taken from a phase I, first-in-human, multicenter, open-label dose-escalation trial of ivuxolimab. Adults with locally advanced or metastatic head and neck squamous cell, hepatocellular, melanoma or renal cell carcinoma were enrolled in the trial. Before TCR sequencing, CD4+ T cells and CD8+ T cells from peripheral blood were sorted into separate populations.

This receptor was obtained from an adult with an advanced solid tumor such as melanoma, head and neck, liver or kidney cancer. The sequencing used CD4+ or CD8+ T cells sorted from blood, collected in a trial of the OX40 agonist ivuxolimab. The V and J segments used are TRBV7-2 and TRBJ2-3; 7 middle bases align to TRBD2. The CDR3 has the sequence CASSPPSGGTDTQYF. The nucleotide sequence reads TGTGCCAGCAGCCCCCCCAGCGGGGGCACAGATACGCAGTATTTT. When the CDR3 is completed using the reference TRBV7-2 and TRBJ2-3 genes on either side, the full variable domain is GAGVSQSPSNKVTEKGKDVELRCDPISGHTALYWYRQSLGQGLEFLIYFQGNSAPDKSGLPSDRFSAERTGGSVSTLTIQRTQQEDSAVYLCASSPPSGGTDTQYFGPGTRLTVL.